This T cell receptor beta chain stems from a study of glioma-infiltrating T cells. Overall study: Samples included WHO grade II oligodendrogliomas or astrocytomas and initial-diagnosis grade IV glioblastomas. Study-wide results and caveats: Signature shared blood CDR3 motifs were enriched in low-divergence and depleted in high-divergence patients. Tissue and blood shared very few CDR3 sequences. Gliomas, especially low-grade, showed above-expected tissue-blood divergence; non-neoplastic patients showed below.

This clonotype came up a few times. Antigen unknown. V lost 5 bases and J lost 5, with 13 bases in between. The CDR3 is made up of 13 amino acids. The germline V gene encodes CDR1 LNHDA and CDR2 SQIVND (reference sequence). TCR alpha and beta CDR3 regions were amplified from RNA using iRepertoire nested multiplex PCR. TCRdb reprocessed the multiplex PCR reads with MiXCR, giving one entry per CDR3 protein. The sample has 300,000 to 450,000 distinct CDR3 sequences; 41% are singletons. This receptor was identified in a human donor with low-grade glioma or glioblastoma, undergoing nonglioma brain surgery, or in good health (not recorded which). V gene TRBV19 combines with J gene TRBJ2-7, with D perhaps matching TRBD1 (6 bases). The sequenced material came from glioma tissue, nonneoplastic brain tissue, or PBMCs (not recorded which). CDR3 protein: CASSLIGGDEQYF. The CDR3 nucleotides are TGTGCCAGTAGTCTCATTGGGGGCGACGAGCAGTACTTC.